The clone carrying this T cell receptor beta chain came up once. This sample is drawn from a study of blood T cell repertoires in COVID-19. About the research overall: Acute and convalescent COVID-19 specimens originated in the United States, Italy and Spain. From T cells, B-cell-depleted T cells, or PBMCs came the material, which was cDNA or gDNA.

Germline-derived CDR1 and CDR2 are SGHVT and SQSDAQ. V lost 5 bases, J lost 2 bases, and 19 bases lay in between. CDR3 size: 17 residues. Per the study methods: Amplification from reference gene primers served as the basis for estimated nucleated cell counts. Using immunoSEQ multiplex PCR, the repertoire was profiled, and TCRdb retains in-frame clones only, with some absent. V, J and clone size reflect that table, while D and trimming were determined from the DNA. The sample lists about 80,000 clones; 82% were seen once. The chain employs TRBV7-4 and TRBJ1-5, with TRBD1 as a possible D gene (6 bases). This receptor was obtained from a human donor in a cohort sampled during active COVID-19. What was sequenced was peripheral blood. CDR3 in DNA: TGTGCCAGCAGCCCGCCCGGGTGGGGGCATCGCAATCAGCCCCAGCATTTT. Translation gives CASSPPGWGHRNQPQHF.